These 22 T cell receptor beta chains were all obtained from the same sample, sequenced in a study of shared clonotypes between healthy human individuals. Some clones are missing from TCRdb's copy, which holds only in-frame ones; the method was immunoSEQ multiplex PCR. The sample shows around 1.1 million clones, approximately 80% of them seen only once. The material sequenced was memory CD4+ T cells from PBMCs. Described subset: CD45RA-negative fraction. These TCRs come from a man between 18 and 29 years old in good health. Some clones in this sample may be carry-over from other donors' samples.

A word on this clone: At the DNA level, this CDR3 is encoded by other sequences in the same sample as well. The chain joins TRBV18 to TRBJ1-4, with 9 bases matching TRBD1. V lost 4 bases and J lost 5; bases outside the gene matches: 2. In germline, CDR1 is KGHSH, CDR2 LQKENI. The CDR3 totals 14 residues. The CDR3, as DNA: TGTGCCAGCTCACGGGACAGGGCGAATGAAAAACTGTTTTTT. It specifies CASSRDRANEKLFF.

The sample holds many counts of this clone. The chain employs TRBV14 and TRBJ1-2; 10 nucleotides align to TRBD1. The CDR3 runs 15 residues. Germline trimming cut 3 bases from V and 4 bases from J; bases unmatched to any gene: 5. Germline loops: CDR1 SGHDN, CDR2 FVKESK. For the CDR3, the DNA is TGTGCCAGCAGCCATTCGGGACAGGGGACCTATGGCTACACCTTC. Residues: CASSHSGQGTYGYTF.

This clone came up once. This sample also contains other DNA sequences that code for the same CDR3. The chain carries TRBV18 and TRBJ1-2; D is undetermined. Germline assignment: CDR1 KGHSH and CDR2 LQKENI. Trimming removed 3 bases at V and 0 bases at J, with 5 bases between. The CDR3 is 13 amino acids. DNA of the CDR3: TGTGCCAGCTCACCGGACCCTAACTATGGCTACACCTTC. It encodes CASSPDPNYGYTF.

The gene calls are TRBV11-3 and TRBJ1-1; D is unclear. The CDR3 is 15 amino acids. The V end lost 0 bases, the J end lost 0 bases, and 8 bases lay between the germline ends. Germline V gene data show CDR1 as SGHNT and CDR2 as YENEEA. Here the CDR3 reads CASSLDGRVNTEAFF. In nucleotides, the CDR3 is TGTGCCAGCAGCTTAGACGGCAGAGTGAACACTGAAGCTTTCTTT.

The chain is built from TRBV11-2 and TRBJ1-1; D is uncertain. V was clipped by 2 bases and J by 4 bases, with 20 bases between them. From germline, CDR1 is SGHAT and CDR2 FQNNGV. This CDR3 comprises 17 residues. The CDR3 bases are TGTGCCAGCAGCTTACATTCCGTCACACACATGGGCACTGAAGCTTTCTTT. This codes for CASSLHSVTHMGTEAFF. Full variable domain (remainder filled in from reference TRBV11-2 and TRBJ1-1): EAGVAQSPRYKIIEKRQSVAFWCNPISGHATLYWYQQILGQGPKLLIQFQNNGVVDDSQLPKDRFSAERLKGVDSTLKIQPAKLEDSAVYLCASSLHSVTHMGTEAFFGQGTRLTVV.

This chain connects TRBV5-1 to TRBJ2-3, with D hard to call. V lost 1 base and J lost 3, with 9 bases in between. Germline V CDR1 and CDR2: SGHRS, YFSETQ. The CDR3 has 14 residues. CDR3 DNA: TGCGCCAGCAGCTTGCAAGGGTTAACAGATACGCAGTATTTT. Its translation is CASSLQGLTDTQYF.

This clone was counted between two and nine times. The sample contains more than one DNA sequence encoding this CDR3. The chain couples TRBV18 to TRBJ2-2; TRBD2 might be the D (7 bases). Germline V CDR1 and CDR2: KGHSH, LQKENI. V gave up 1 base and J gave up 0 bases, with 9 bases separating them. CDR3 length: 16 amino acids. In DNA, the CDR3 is TGTGCCAGCTCACCACGGGGGGGCGCGAACACCGGGGAGCTGTTTTTT. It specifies CASSPRGGANTGELFF.

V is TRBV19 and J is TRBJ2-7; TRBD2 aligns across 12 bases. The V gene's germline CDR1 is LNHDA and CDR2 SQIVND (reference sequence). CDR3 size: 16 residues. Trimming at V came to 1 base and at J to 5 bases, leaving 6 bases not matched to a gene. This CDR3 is CASSIALAGGNHEQYF. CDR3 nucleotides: TGTGCCAGTAGTATAGCCCTAGCGGGAGGGAACCACGAGCAGTACTTC.

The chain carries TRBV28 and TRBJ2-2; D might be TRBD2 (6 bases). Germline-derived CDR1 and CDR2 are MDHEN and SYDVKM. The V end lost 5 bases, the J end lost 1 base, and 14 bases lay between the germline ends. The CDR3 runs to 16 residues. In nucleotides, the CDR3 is TGTGCCAGCAGTCAGGCAGGGCGGGGGAACACCGGGGAGCTGTTTTTT. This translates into CASSQAGRGNTGELFF.

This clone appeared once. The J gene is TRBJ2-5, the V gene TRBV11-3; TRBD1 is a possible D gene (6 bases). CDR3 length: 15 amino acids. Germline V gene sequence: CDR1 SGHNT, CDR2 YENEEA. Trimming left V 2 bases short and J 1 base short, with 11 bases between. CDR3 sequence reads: CASSLRQGTQETQYF. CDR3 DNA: TGTGCCAGCAGCTTACGGCAGGGGACCCAAGAGACCCAGTACTTC.

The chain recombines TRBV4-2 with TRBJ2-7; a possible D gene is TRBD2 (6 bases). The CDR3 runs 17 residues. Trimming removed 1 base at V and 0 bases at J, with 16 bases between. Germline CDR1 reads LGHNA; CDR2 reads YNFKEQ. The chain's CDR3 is CASSQGFGRGSSYEQYF. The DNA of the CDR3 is TGTGCCAGCAGCCAAGGGTTTGGGCGGGGAAGCTCCTACGAGCAGTACTTC.

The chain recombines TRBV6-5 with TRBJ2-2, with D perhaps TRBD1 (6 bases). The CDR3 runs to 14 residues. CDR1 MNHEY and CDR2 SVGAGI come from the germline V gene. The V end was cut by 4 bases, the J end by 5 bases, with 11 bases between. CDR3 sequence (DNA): TGTGCCAGCAGTTCCCCTACAGGGACCGGGGAGCTGTTTTTT. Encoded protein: CASSSPTGTGELFF.

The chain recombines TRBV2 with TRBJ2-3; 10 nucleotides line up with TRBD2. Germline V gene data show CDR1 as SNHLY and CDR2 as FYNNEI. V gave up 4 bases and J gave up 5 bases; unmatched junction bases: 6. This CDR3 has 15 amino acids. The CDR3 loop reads CASSGGTSVRDTQYF. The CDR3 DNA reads TGTGCCAGCAGTGGGGGGACTAGCGTGAGAGATACGCAGTATTTT.

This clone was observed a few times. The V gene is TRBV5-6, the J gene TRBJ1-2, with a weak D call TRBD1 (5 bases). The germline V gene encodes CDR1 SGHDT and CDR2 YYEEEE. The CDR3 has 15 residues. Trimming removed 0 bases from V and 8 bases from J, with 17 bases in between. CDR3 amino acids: CASSLGLGAPRGYTF. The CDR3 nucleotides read TGTGCCAGCAGCTTGGGGCTCGGGGCCCCCAGGGGCTACACCTTC. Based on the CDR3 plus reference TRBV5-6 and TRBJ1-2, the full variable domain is DAGVTQSPTHLIKTRGQQVTLRCSPKSGHDTVSWYQQALGQGPQFIFQYYEEEERQRGNFPDRFSGHQFPNYSSELNVNALLLGDSALYLCASSLGLGAPRGYTFGSGTRLTVV.

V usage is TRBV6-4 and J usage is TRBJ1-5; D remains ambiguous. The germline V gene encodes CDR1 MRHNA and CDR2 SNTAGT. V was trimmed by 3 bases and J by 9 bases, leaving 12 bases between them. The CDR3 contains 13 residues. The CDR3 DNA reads TGTGCCAGCAGTGAGAGAGGCACCGGGCCCCAGCATTTT. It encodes CASSERGTGPQHF.

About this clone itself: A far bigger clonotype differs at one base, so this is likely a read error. CDR3 bases: TGCGCCAGCGGCCGGAACAGGGAAGGCGGTTCTGGAAACACCATATATTTT. Its protein product is CASGRNREGGSGNTIYF. The chain combines TRBV5-1 with TRBJ1-3; weak D call: TRBD1 (6 bases). The CDR3 is 17 residues long. Trimming pared 7 bases from V and 1 base from J, leaving 21 bases between. Looked up from germline, CDR1 is SGHRS and CDR2 is YFSETQ. Complete variable domain (other parts from reference TRBV5-1 and TRBJ1-3): KAGVTQTPRYLIKTRGQQVTLSCSPISGHRSVSWYQQTPGQGLQFLFEYFSETQRNKGNFPGRFSGRQFSNSRSEMNVSTLELGDSALYLCASGRNREGGSGNTIYFGEGSWLTVV.

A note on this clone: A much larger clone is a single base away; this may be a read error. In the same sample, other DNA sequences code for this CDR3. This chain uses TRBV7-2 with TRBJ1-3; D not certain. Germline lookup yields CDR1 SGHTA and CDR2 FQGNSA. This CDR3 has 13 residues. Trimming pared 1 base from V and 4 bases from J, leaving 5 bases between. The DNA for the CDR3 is TGTGCCAGCAGCTTAGAATCGGGAAACACCATATATTTT. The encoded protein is CASSLESGNTIYF.

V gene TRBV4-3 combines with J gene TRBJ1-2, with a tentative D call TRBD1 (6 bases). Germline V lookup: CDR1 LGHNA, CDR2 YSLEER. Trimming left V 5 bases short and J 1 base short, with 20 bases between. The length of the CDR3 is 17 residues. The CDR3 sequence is CASSAKGWAGVNYGYTF. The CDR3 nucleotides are TGCGCCAGCAGCGCCAAGGGTTGGGCAGGGGTTAACTATGGCTACACCTTC.

Here the CDR3 reads CSARVYTEAFF. For the CDR3, the DNA is TGCAGTGCTAGGGTATACACTGAAGCTTTCTTT. The chain joins TRBV20-1 to TRBJ1-1; D call uncertain. In germline, CDR1 is DFQATT, CDR2 SNEGSKA (reference sequence). This CDR3 region has 11 residues. Trimming shortened V by 3 bases and J by 3 bases, and 5 bases separated the two germline ends.

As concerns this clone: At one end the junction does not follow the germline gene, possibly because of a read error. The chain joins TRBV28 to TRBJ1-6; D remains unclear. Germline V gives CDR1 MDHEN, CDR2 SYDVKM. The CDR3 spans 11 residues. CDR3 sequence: CAGSLTGPLHF. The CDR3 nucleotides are TGTGCCGGCAGTTTGACGGGACCCCTCCACTTT.

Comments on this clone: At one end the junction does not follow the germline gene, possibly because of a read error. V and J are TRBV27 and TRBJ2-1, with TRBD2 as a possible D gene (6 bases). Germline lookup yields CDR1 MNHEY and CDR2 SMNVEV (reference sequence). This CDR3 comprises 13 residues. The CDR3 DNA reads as TGTGCCAGCAGCTTAATGCGTGGGGCGGGGACCCTCTTC. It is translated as CASSLMRGAGTLF.

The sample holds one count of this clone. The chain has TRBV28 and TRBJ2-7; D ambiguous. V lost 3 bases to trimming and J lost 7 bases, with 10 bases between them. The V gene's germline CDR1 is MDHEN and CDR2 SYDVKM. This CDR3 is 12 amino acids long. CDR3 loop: CASSLSALEQYF. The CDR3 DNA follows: TGTGCCAGCAGTTTGTCCGCCTTGGAGCAGTACTTC.